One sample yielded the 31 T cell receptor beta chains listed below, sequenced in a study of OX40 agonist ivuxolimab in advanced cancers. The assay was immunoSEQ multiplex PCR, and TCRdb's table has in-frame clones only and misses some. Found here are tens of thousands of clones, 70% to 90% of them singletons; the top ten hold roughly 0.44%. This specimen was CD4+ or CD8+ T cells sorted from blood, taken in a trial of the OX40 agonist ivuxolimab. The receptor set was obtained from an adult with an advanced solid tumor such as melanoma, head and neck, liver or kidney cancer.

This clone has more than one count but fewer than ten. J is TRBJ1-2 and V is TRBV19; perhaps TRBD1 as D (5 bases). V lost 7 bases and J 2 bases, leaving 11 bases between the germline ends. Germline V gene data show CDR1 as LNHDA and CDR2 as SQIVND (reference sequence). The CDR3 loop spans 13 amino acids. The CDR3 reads CASNLKGNYGYTF. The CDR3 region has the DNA TGTGCCAGTAATCTCAAGGGGAACTATGGCTACACCTTC.

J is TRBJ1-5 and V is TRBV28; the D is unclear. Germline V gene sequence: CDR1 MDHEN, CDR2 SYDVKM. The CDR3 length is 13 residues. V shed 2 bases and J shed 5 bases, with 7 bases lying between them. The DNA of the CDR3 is TGTGCCAGCAGTTTAATCGGTTATCAGCCCCAGCATTTT. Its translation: CASSLIGYQPQHF. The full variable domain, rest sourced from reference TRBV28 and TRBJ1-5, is DVKVTQSSRYLVKRTGEKVFLECVQDMDHENMFWYRQDPGLGLRLIYFSYDVKMKEKGDIPEGYSVSREKKERFSLILESASTNQTSMYLCASSLIGYQPQHFGDGTRLSIL.

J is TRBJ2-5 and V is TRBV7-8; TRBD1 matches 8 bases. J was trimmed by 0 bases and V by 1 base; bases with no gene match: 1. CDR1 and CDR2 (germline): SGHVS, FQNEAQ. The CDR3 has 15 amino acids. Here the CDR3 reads CASSLDRGYQETQYF. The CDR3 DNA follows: TGTGCCAGCAGCTTAGACAGGGGGTACCAAGAGACCCAGTACTTC.

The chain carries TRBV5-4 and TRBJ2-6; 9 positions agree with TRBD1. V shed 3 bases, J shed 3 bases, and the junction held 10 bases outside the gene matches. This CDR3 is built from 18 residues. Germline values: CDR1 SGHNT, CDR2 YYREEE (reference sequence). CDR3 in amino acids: CASSSPRDRDFGANVLTF. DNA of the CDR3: TGTGCCAGCAGCTCCCCGCGGGACAGGGACTTTGGGGCCAACGTCCTGACTTTC.

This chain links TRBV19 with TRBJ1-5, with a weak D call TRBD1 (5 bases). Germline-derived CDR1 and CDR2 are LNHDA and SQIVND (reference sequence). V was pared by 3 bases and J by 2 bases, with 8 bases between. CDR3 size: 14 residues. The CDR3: CASSMMGGNQPQHF. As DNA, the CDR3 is TGTGCCAGTAGTATGATGGGGGGCAATCAGCCCCAGCATTTT.

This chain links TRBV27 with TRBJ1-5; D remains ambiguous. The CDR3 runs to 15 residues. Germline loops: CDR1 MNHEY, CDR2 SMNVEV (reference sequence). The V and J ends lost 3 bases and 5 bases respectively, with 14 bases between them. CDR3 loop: CASSFGMGTYQPQHF. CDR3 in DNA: TGTGCCAGCAGTTTTGGTATGGGCACTTATCAGCCCCAGCATTTT.

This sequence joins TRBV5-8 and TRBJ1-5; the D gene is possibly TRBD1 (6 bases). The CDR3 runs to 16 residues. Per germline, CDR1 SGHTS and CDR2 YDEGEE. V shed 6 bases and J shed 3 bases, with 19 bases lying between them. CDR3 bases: TGTGCCAGCACCCCGGGGGCAAGGGGACCCAATCAGCCCCAGCATTTT. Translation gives CASTPGARGPNQPQHF. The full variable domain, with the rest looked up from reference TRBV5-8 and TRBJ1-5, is EAGVTQSPTHLIKTRGQQATLRCSPISGHTSVYWYQQALGLGLQFLLWYDEGEERNRGNFPPRFSGRQFPNYSSELNVNALELEDSALYLCASTPGARGPNQPQHFGDGTRLSIL.

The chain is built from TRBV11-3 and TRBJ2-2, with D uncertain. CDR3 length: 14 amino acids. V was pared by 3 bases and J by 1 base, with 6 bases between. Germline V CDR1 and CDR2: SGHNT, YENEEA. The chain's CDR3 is CASSFSGNTGELFF. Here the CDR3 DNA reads TGTGCCAGCAGCTTTTCAGGGAACACCGGGGAGCTGTTTTTT.

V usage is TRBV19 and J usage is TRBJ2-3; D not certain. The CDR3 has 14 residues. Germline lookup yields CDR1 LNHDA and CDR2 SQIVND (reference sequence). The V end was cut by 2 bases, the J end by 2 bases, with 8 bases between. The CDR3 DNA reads TGTGCCAGTAGTATAAGAATTCACACAGATACGCAGTATTTT. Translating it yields CASSIRIHTDTQYF.

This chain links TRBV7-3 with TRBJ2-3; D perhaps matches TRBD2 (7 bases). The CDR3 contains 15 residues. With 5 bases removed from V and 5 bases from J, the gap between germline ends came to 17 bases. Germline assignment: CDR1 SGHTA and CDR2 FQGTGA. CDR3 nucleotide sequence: TGTGCCAGCAGCGATCCAGTGGGGGGGCGAGATACGCAGTATTTT. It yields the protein CASSDPVGGRDTQYF. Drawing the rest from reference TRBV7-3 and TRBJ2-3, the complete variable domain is GAGVSQTPSNKVTEKGKYVELRCDPISGHTALYWYRQSLGQGPEFLIYFQGTGAADDSGLPNDRFFAVRPEGSVSTLKIQRTERGDSAVYLCASSDPVGGRDTQYFGPGTRLTVL.

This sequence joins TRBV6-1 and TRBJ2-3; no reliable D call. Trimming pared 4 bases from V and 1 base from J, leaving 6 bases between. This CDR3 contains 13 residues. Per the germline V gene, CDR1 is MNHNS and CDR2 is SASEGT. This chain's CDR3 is CASSVVRTDTQYF. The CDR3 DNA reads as TGTGCCAGCAGTGTCGTTCGCACAGATACGCAGTATTTT.

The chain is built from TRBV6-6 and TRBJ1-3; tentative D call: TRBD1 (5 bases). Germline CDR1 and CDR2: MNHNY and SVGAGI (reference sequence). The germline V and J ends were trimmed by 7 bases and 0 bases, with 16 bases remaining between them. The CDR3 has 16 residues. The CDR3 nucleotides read TGTGCCAGCAAACCTACGATAGGGGTCTCTGGAAACACCATATATTTT. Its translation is CASKPTIGVSGNTIYF.

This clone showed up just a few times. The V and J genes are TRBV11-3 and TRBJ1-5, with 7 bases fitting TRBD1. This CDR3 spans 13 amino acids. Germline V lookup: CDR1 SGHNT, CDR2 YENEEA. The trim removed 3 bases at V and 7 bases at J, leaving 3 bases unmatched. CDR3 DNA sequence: TGTGCCAGCAGCTTGGGGGACAGACAGCCCCAGCATTTT. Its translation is CASSLGDRQPQHF.

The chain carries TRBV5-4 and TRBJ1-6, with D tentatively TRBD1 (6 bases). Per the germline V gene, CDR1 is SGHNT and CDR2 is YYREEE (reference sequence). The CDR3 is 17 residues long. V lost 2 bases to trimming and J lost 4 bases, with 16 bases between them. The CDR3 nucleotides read TGTGCCAGCAGCTTAGGGGTCAGGGGCCGATATAATTCACCCCTCCACTTT. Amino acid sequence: CASSLGVRGRYNSPLHF.

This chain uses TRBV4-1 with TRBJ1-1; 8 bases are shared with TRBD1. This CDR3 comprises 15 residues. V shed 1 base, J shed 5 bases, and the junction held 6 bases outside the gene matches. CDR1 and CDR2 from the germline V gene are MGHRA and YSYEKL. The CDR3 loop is CASSQVSRGLTEAFF. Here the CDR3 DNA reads TGCGCCAGCAGCCAAGTGAGCAGGGGGCTAACTGAAGCTTTCTTT.

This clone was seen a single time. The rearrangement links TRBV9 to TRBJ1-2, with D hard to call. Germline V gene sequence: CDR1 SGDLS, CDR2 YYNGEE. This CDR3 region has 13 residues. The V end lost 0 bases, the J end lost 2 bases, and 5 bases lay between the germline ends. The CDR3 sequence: CASSVDVNYGYTF. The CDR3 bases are TGTGCCAGCAGCGTAGATGTGAACTATGGCTACACCTTC. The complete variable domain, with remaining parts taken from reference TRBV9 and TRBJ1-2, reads DSGVTQTPKHLITATGQRVTLRCSPRSGDLSVYWYQQSLDQGLQFLIQYYNGEERAKGNILERFSAQQFPDLHSELNLSSLELGDSALYFCASSVDVNYGYTFGSGTRLTVV.

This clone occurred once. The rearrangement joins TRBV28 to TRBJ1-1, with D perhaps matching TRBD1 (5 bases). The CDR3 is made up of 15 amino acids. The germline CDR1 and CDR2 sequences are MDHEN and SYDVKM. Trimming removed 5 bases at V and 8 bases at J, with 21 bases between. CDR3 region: CASSTPGAGPPEAFF. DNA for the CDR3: TGTGCCAGCAGTACCCCTGGGGCGGGGCCTCCAGAAGCTTTCTTT.

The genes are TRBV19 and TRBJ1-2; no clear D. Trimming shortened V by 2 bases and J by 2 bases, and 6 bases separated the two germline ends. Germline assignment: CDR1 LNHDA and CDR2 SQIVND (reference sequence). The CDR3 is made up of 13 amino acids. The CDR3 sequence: CASSIKRNYGYTF. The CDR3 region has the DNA TGTGCCAGTAGTATAAAACGGAACTATGGCTACACCTTC.

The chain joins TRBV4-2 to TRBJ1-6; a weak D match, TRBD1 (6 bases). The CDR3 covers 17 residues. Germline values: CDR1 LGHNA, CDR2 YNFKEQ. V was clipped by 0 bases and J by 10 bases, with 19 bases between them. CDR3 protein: CASSQDGQGSAKSPLHF. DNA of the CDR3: TGTGCCAGCAGCCAAGATGGTCAGGGGAGTGCAAAGTCACCCCTCCACTTT.

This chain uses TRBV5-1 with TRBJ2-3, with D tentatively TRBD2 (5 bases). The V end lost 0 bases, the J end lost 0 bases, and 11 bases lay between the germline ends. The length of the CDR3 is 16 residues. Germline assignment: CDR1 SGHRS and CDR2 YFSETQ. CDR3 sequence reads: CASSLVVTGSTDTQYF. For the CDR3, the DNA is TGCGCCAGCAGCTTGGTAGTAACGGGGAGCACAGATACGCAGTATTTT. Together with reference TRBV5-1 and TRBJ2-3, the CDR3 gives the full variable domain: KAGVTQTPRYLIKTRGQQVTLSCSPISGHRSVSWYQQTPGQGLQFLFEYFSETQRNKGNFPGRFSGRQFSNSRSEMNVSTLELGDSALYLCASSLVVTGSTDTQYFGPGTRLTVL.

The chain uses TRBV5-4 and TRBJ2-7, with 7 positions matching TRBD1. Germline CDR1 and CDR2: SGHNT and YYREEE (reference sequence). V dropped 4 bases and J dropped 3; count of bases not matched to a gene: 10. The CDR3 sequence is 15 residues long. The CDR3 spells CASSLGTAAHYEQYF. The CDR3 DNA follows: TGTGCCAGCAGCCTGGGGACAGCGGCACACTACGAGCAGTACTTC. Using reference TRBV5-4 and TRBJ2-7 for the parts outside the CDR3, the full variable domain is ETGVTQSPTHLIKTRGQQVTLRCSSQSGHNTVSWYQQALGQGPQFIFQYYREEENGRGNFPPRFSGLQFPNYSSELNVNALELDDSALYLCASSLGTAAHYEQYFGPGTRLTVT.

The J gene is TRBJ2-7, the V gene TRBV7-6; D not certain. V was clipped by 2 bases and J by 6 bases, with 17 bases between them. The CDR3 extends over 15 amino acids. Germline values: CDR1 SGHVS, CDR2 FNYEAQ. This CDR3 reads CASSLFDSTGAEQYF. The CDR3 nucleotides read TGTGCCAGCAGCTTATTCGACTCGACCGGAGCCGAGCAGTACTTC.

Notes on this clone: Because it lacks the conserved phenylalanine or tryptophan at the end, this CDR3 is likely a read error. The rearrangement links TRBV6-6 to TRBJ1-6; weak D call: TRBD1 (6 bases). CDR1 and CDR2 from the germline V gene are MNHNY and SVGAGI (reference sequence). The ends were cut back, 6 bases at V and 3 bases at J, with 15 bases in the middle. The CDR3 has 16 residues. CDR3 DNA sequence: TGTGCCAGCAGAACGCAGGGGTCCCGCTATAATTCACCCCTCCACCTT. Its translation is CASRTQGSRYNSPLHL.

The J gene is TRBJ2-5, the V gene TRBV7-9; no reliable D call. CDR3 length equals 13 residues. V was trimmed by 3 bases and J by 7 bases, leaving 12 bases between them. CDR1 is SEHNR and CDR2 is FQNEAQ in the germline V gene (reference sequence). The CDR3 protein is CASSFEVSGTQYF. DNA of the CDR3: TGTGCCAGCAGCTTTGAGGTGTCAGGGACCCAGTACTTC.

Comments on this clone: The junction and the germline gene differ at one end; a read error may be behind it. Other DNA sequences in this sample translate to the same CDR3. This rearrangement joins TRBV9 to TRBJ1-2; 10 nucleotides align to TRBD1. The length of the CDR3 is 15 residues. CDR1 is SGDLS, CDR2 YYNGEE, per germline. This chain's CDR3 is CASSATGGLAYGYTF. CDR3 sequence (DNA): TGCGCCAGCAGCGCGACAGGGGGCCTGGCCTATGGCTACACCTTC.

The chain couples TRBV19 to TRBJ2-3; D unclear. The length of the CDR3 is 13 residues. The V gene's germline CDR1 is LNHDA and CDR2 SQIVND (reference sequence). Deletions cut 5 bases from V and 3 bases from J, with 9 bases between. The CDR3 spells CASSFFRTDTQYF. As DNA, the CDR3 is TGTGCCAGTAGTTTCTTTCGGACAGATACGCAGTATTTT.

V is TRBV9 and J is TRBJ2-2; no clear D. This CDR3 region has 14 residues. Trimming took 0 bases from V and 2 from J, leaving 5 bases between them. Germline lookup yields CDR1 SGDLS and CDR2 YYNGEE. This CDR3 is CASSVDTNTGELFF. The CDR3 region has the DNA TGTGCCAGCAGCGTAGATACAAACACCGGGGAGCTGTTTTTT.

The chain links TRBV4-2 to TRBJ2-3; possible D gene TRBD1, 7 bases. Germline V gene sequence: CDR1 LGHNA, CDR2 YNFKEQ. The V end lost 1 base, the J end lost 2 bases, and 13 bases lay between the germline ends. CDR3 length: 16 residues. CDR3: CASSQVPGGHTDTQYF. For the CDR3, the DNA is TGTGCCAGCAGCCAAGTCCCAGGGGGGCACACAGATACGCAGTATTTT.

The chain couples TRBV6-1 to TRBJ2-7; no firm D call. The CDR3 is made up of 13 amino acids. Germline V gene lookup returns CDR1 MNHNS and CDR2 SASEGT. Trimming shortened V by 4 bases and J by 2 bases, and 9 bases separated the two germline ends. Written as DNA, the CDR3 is TGTGCCAGCAGTGTACCGGATGCCTACGAGCAGTACTTC. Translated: CASSVPDAYEQYF.

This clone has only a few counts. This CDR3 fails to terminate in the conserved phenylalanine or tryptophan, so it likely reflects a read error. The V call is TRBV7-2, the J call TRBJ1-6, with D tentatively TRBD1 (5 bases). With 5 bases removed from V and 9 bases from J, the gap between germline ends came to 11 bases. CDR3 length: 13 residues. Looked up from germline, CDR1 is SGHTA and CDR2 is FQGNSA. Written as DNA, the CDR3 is TGTGCCAGCAGCCTACGAAGGGGTTCACCCCTCCACCTT. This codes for CASSLRRGSPLHL.

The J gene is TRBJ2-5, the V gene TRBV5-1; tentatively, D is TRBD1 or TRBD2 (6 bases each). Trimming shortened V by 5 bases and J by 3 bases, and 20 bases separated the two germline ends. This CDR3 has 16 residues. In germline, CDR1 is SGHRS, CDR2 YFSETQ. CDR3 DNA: TGCGCCAGCAGTACCGGCGCCGGGGGCGGGGAAGAGACCCAGTACTTC. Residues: CASSTGAGGGEETQYF.